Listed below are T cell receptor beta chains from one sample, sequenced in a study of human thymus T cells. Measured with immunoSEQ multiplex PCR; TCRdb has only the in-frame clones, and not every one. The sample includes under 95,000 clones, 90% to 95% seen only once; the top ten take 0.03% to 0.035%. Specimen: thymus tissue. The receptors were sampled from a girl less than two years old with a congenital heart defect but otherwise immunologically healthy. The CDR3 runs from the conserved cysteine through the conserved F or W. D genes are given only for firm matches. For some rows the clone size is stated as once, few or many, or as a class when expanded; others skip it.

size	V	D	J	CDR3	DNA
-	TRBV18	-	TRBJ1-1	CASSPGPRSTEAFF	TGTGCCAGCTCCCCGGGACCTCGAAGCACTGAAGCTTTCTTT
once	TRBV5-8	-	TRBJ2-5	CASSLVQGQETQYF	TGTGCCAGCAGCTTGGTACAGGGACAAGAGACCCAGTACTTC
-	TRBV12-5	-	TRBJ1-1	CASGRRQAFF	TGTGCTAGTGGCCGCAGACAAGCTTTCTTT
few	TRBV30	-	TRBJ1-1	CAWARGAFF	TGTGCCTGGGCTCGGGGAGCTTTCTTT
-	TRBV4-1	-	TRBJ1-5	CASSQPGHGMEPQHF	TGCGCCAGCAGCCAACCGGGACACGGGATGGAGCCCCAGCATTTT
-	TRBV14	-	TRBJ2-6	CASSQEAGRPYQTGANVLTF	TGTGCCAGCAGCCAAGAGGCGGGGAGGCCCTACCAAACTGGGGCCAACGTCCTGACTTTC
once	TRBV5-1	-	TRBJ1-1	CASSHGLRNTEAFF	TGCGCCAGCAGCCACGGACTGCGGAACACTGAAGCTTTCTTT
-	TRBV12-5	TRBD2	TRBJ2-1	CASGSTGLAGVKFF	TGTGCTAGTGGTTCAACCGGACTAGCGGGAGTTAAGTTCTTC
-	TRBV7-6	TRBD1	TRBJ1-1	CASSHLDRGYTEAFF	TGTGCCAGCAGCCATCTGGACAGGGGGTACACTGAAGCTTTCTTT
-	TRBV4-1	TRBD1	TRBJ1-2	CASSQAAGGYGYTF	TGCGCCAGCAGCCAAGCGGCAGGGGGCTATGGCTACACCTTC
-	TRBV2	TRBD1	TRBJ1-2	CASSGGQPFYGYTF	TGTGCCAGCAGTGGGGGACAGCCCTTCTATGGCTACACCTTC
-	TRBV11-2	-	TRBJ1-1	CASSQRGSTEAFF	TGTGCCAGCAGCCAGAGGGGGAGCACTGAAGCTTTCTTT
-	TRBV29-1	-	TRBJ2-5	CSVDQPSETQYF	TGCAGCGTTGATCAGCCTTCAGAGACCCAGTACTTC
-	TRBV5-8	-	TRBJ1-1	CASSSRKMNTEAFF	TGTGCCAGCAGCTCCCGAAAGATGAACACTGAAGCTTTCTTT
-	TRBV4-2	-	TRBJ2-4	CASSQEGVGYLTTLAKNIQYF	TGTGCCAGCAGCCAAGAAGGGGTAGGGTATCTCACCACATTAGCCAAAAACATTCAGTACTTC
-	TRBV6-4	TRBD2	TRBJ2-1	CASSRNPSGGGWDEQFF	TGTGCCAGCAGCCGCAATCCTAGCGGGGGAGGTTGGGATGAGCAGTTCTTC
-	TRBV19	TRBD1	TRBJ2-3	CASSIRDRAILF	TGTGCCAGTAGTATCCGTGACAGGGCGATTCTTTTT
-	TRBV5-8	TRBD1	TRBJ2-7	CASSSMTGTGGCEQYF	TGTGCCAGCAGCTCTATGACCGGGACAGGGGGCTGCGAGCAGTACTTC
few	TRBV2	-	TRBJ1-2	CASSDPGTGGYTF	TGTGCCAGCAGTGATCCGGGTACAGGTGGCTACACCTTC
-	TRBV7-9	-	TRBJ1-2	CASSLVSGQDYGYTF	TGTGCCAGCAGCTTAGTTTCGGGGCAGGACTATGGCTACACCTTC
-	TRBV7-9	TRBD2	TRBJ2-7	CASSLYWTSGTGPYYEQYF	TGTGCCAGCAGCTTATATTGGACTAGCGGGACAGGGCCTTACTACGAGCAGTACTTC
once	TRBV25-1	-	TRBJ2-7	CASSTYRYEQYF	TGTGCCAGCAGCACATACCGGTACGAGCAGTACTTC
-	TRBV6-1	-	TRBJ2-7	CASSDGREYEQYF	TGTGCCAGCAGTGATGGACGGGAGTACGAGCAGTACTTC
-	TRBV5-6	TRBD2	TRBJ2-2	CASSFWIAGGGTGELFF	TGTGCCAGCAGCTTCTGGATAGCGGGAGGAGGCACCGGGGAGCTGTTTTTT
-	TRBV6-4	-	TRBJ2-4	CARRPLRNSENIQYF	TGTGCCAGACGTCCCCTCCGAAATTCGGAGAACATTCAGTACTTC
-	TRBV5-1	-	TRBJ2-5	CASSLYRQETQYF	TGCGCCAGCAGCTTGTACAGGCAAGAGACCCAGTACTTC
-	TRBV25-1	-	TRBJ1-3	CASSEMGVPGNTIYF	TGTGCCAGCAGTGAAATGGGGGTCCCTGGAAACACCATATATTTT
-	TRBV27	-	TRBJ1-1	CASSQPTEQLAFF	TGTGCCAGCAGTCAACCCACCGAACAACTAGCTTTCTTT
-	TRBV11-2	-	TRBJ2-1	CASSPRRGEDEQFF	TGTGCCAGCAGCCCTAGGCGGGGCGAGGATGAGCAGTTCTTC
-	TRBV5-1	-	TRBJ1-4	CASSLYSRGLNEKLFF	TGCGCCAGCAGCCTCTACTCCAGGGGCCTTAATGAAAAACTGTTTTTT
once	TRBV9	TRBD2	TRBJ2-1	CASSVVGTSGTVQPYNEQFF	TGTGCCAGCAGCGTAGTAGGGACTAGCGGGACTGTTCAGCCCTACAATGAGCAGTTCTTC
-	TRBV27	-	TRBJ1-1	CASSLKQFRTEAFF	TGTGCCAGCAGTTTAAAGCAGTTCCGCACTGAAGCTTTCTTT
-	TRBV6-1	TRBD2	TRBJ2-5	CASSEAREGRKTQYF	TGTGCCAGCAGTGAAGCGCGGGAGGGCCGGAAGACCCAGTACTTC
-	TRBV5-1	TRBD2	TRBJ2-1	CASSHRTSGRPTYNEQFF	TGCGCCAGCAGCCATCGGACTAGCGGGAGGCCTACCTACAATGAGCAGTTCTTC
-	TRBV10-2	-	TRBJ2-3	CASTKTRADTQYF	TGCGCCAGCACTAAAACGAGGGCAGATACGCAGTATTTT
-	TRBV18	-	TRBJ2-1	CASSPGAGGHEQFF	TGTGCCAGCTCTCCCGGGGCCGGGGGCCATGAGCAGTTCTTC